The 23 T cell receptor beta chains below were found in one sample sequenced in a study of Graves' ophthalmopathy and Graves' hyperthyroidism. RNA transcripts were the source from which TCR beta CDR3 regions were amplified. Second-round multiplex PCR came after first-round RT-PCR with HTBI primers. TCRdb fed the multiplex PCR reads into MiXCR, producing one record per CDR3 protein. The table records roughly 380,000 distinct CDR3 sequences, approximately 15% of them present only once. Sequenced sample: peripheral blood. All receptors derive from a woman between 18 and 29 years old with stable Graves' hyperthyroidism.

This clonotype has a count of ten or more. V is TRBV19 and J is TRBJ1-2, with D maybe TRBD1 (6 bases). Germline CDR1 reads LNHDA; CDR2 reads SQIVND (reference sequence). V was pared by 6 bases and J by 2 bases, with 16 bases between. The CDR3 totals 15 residues. The CDR3 here is CASSPDRTKNYGYTF. As DNA, the CDR3 is TGTGCCAGTAGCCCCGACAGGACGAAAAACTATGGCTACACCTTC.

This clonotype was found many times. This rearrangement joins TRBV9 to TRBJ1-5; no definite D call. The CDR3 length is 15 residues. Germline V gives CDR1 SGDLS, CDR2 YYNGEE. V was clipped by 3 bases and J by 6 bases, with 16 bases between them. CDR3 residues: CASSEDGAESQPQHF. The CDR3 DNA sequence: TGTGCCAGCAGCGAGGACGGAGCAGAGTCTCAGCCCCAGCATTTT.

This clonotype showed up many times. This chain joins TRBV27 and TRBJ2-7, with 8 nucleotides matching TRBD1. V trimming: 5 bases; J trimming: 7 bases; junction bases outside the gene matches: 10. Germline CDR1 reads MNHEY; CDR2 reads SMNVEV (reference sequence). The CDR3 has 14 amino acids. The CDR3 region has the DNA TGTGCCAGCAGTCCTGGGACAGGTTCGAGGGAGCAGTACTTC. Protein: CASSPGTGSREQYF.

This chain links TRBV6-2 or TRBV6-3 with TRBJ1-2; no reliable D call. V shed 8 bases and J shed 0 bases, with 13 bases lying between them. Germline V CDR1 and CDR2: MNHEY, SVGEGT. The CDR3 has 14 amino acids. The CDR3: CASQFVYANYGYTF. CDR3 DNA sequence: TGTGCCAGCCAGTTCGTTTATGCTAACTATGGCTACACCTTC.

The CDR3 loop is CASSRYLDRGPNTEAFF. CDR3 nucleotides: TGTGCCAGCAGCCGATACCTAGACAGGGGGCCTAACACTGAAGCTTTCTTT. This chain connects TRBV11-2 to TRBJ1-1; 10 bases align to TRBD1. The length of the CDR3 is 17 residues. Germline V gene lookup returns CDR1 SGHAT and CDR2 FQNNGV. Losses at the gene ends were 5 bases for V and 2 bases for J; bases not matched to a gene: 11.

There are many counts of this clonotype. This chain links TRBV12-3 or TRBV12-4 with TRBJ2-5, with 8 nucleotides matching TRBD2. The CDR3 length is 14 residues. Trimming took 5 bases from V and 5 from J; bases not matched to a gene: 7. The CDR3, as DNA: TGTGCCAGCAGTGCCGCGGGGGGCCGGGAGACCCAGTACTTC. This translates into CASSAAGGRETQYF.

The V gene is TRBV2, the J gene TRBJ1-1; the match to TRBD1 covers 9 bases. V gave up 6 bases and J gave up 5 bases; unmatched junction bases: 10. CDR3 size: 15 residues. Germline V gene sequence: CDR1 SNHLY, CDR2 FYNNEI. CDR3 amino acids: CASRLPGTGRTEAFF. DNA of the CDR3: TGTGCCAGCAGGCTCCCCGGGACAGGGAGGACTGAAGCTTTCTTT.

This clonotype has ten or more counts. The V call is TRBV6-1, the J call TRBJ1-6; 10 nucleotides match TRBD1. The CDR3 totals 15 residues. V shed 6 bases and J 10 bases; nucleotides not matched to a gene: 9. Germline CDR1 reads MNHNS; CDR2 reads SASEGT. CDR3 sequence: CASSRDRGGISPLHF. The CDR3 region has the DNA TGTGCCAGCAGCAGGGACAGGGGAGGAATCTCACCCCTCCACTTT.

This clonotype appeared many times. This sequence joins TRBV25-1 and TRBJ1-1; D is uncertain. The germline V and J ends were trimmed by 2 bases and 2 bases, with 9 bases remaining between them. The CDR3 covers 14 residues. In germline, CDR1 is MGHDK, CDR2 SYGVNS. The CDR3 DNA is TGTGCCAGCAGTGAAGGGGTGACTAACACTGAAGCTTTCTTT. Translated: CASSEGVTNTEAFF.

At least ten counts were recorded for this clonotype. Germline is not matched at one junction end, which may reflect a read error. The V call is TRBV7-8, the J call TRBJ2-7; TRBD1 matches at 9 bases. The V gene's germline CDR1 is SGHVS and CDR2 FQNEAQ. The CDR3 has 17 residues. CDR3 loop: CASSIARGTGFSYEQYF. The CDR3 nucleotides read TGTGCCAGCAGCATAGCACGGGGGACAGGGTTTTCCTACGAGCAGTACTTC. Full variable domain (outside the CDR3, taken from reference TRBV7-8 and TRBJ2-7): GAGVSQSPRYKVAKRGQDVALRCDPISGHVSLFWYQQALGQGPEFLTYFQNEAQLDKSGLPSDRFFAERPEGSVSTLKIQRTQQEDSAVYLCASSIARGTGFSYEQYFGPGTRLTVT.

This clonotype was counted ten times or more. J is TRBJ1-2 and V is TRBV6-5; possible D gene TRBD1, 6 bases. V gave up 2 bases and J gave up 4 bases, with 11 bases separating them. The CDR3 loop spans 14 amino acids. In germline, CDR1 is MNHEY, CDR2 SVGAGI. The CDR3: CASSYLRGRYGYTF. The CDR3 bases are TGTGCCAGCAGTTACCTCAGGGGACGCTATGGCTACACCTTC.

This clonotype was detected ten times or more. This rearrangement joins TRBV6-5 to TRBJ2-7; D unresolved. V was shortened by 5 bases and J by 3 bases, with 14 bases between the two germline ends. Germline lookup yields CDR1 MNHEY and CDR2 SVGAGI. The CDR3 extends over 14 amino acids. The CDR3 DNA follows: TGTGCCAGCAGTCCACAGCCGGCAAACTACGAGCAGTACTTC. Its translation: CASSPQPANYEQYF.

This clonotype has at least ten counts. The rearrangement uses TRBV6-1 and TRBJ1-6; D is possibly TRBD1 (5 bases). The CDR3 consists of 16 residues. CDR1 is MNHNS and CDR2 is SASEGT in the germline V gene. V was clipped by 6 bases and J by 7 bases, with 19 bases between them. CDR3 DNA: TGTGCCAGCAGGGACCCCCAGGGAACTTTCAATTCACCCCTCCACTTT. It yields the protein CASRDPQGTFNSPLHF.

In this sample, this clonotype turned up many times. The gene calls are TRBV10-3 and TRBJ1-6; D not certain. Germline assignment: CDR1 ENHRY and CDR2 SYGVKD. The CDR3 contains 13 residues. V lost 0 bases, J lost 9 bases, and 6 bases lay in between. The DNA of the CDR3 is TGTGCCATCAGTGAGTCGGCTCTTTCACCCCTCCACTTT. Translated: CAISESALSPLHF.

This clonotype was picked up a small number of times. This may arise from a read error, as a much more abundant clone is one base away. V is TRBV11-2 and J is TRBJ1-2; no reliable D call. Germline V gene sequence: CDR1 SGHAT, CDR2 FQNNGV. This CDR3 is 14 amino acids long. The DNA for the CDR3 is TGTGCCTGCAGTGAATCCGGACTCACCTATGGCTACACCTTC. This encodes CACSESGLTYGYTF. Together with reference TRBV11-2 and TRBJ1-2, the CDR3 gives the full variable domain: EAGVAQSPRYKIIEKRQSVAFWCNPISGHATLYWYQQILGQGPKLLIQFQNNGVVDDSQLPKDRFSAERLKGVDSTLKIQPAKLEDSAVYLCACSESGLTYGYTFGSGTRLTVV.

This clonotype was seen many times. This chain links TRBV2 with TRBJ1-1; 9 bases are shared with TRBD1. V lost 6 bases, J lost 5 bases, and 7 bases stayed unmatched. This CDR3 region has 14 residues. Germline V gene lookup returns CDR1 SNHLY and CDR2 FYNNEI. This CDR3 reads CASRPDRGVTEAFF. DNA of the CDR3: TGTGCCAGCAGACCTGACAGGGGGGTGACTGAAGCTTTCTTT.

This clonotype has at least ten counts. This sequence joins TRBV19 and TRBJ1-5; the D is unclear. Per germline, CDR1 LNHDA and CDR2 SQIVND (reference sequence). The CDR3 sequence is 15 residues long. V dropped 6 bases and J dropped 5 bases, with 17 bases sitting between them. The CDR3 sequence: CASSGFKAGDQPQHF. The CDR3 bases are TGTGCCAGTAGCGGCTTTAAGGCGGGAGATCAGCCCCAGCATTTT.

This clonotype was picked up many times. This rearrangement joins TRBV12-5 to TRBJ2-5; the D is unclear. V lost 4 bases to trimming and J lost 5 bases, with 5 bases between them. This CDR3 spans 11 amino acids. Germline values: CDR1 LGHNT, CDR2 FRNRAP. The CDR3 loop is CASGSEETQYF. The CDR3 DNA is TGTGCTAGTGGTTCAGAGGAGACCCAGTACTTC.

This clonotype was picked up many times. J is TRBJ2-7 and V is TRBV15; possible D gene TRBD1, 6 bases. V shed 8 bases and J shed 2 bases, with 10 bases lying between them. The CDR3 contains 12 residues. Per germline, CDR1 LNHNV and CDR2 YYDKDF (reference sequence). The CDR3 DNA reads as TGTGCCACCGGACAGAGCCCCTACGAGCAGTACTTC. It translates to CATGQSPYEQYF.

The table lists this clonotype with a count of one. The chain recombines TRBV4-1 with TRBJ2-7; TRBD1 agrees at 11 bases. This CDR3 contains 13 residues. From germline, CDR1 is MGHRA and CDR2 YSYEKL. The ends lost 8 bases at V and 3 bases at J; junction bases unmatched: 3. In DNA, the CDR3 is TGCGCCAGCGCTGGGACAGGGGGCTACGAGCAGTACTTC. Amino acids: CASAGTGGYEQYF.

The rearrangement uses TRBV5-1 and TRBJ1-5; no clear D gene. Between the trimmed V and J ends, which lost 0 bases and 4 bases, there was a span of 8 bases. This CDR3 has 14 residues. The V gene's germline CDR1 is SGHRS and CDR2 YFSETQ. As DNA, the CDR3 is TGCGCCAGCAGCTTGGGGGGAATTAATCAGCCCCAGCATTTT. Protein sequence: CASSLGGINQPQHF. The complete variable domain, with remaining parts taken from reference TRBV5-1 and TRBJ1-5, reads KAGVTQTPRYLIKTRGQQVTLSCSPISGHRSVSWYQQTPGQGLQFLFEYFSETQRNKGNFPGRFSGRQFSNSRSEMNVSTLELGDSALYLCASSLGGINQPQHFGDGTRLSIL.

This clonotype appeared a few times. The rearrangement uses TRBV4-2 and TRBJ2-3, with TRBD2 identical over 8 bases. The V gene end was trimmed by 4 bases and the J gene end by 0 bases; junction bases not matched to a gene: 15. There are 19 residues in the CDR3. Germline V gives CDR1 LGHNA, CDR2 YNFKEQ. In DNA form, the CDR3 reads TGTGCCAGCAGCCGCTCGCCCAGCGGGGGAGATCCTAGCACAGATACGCAGTATTTT. This encodes CASSRSPSGGDPSTDTQYF.

This clonotype was seen many times. The chain carries TRBV6-5 and TRBJ1-3, with D tentatively TRBD1 (5 bases). Germline values: CDR1 MNHEY, CDR2 SVGAGI. The CDR3 has 17 residues. Trimming left V 0 bases short and J 0 bases short, with 12 bases between. CDR3 DNA sequence: TGTGCCAGCAGTTACTCGGCAGGGATAGGCTCTGGAAACACCATATATTTT. This codes for CASSYSAGIGSGNTIYF.